What follows are 5 T cell receptor beta chains derived from one specimen sequenced in a study of T cell clonality in common variable immunodeficiency. Study-wide results and limits: Fewer deletions and N-nucleotide insertions were reportedly seen in common variable immunodeficiency TCR beta sequences.

Generated by immunoSEQ multiplex PCR, the TCRdb table keeps only in-frame clones and is missing some. Reported are 30,000 to 40,000 clones, none seen only once; the ten largest carry around 6.7%. No cognate antigen is known for these TCRs. Sequencing used peripheral blood mononuclear cells. The receptors stem from a human donor with common variable immunodeficiency.

By share of the sample, this clone is medium-sized. Coverage ceases 3 residues before the CDR3 finishes, and the germline J gene fills in the end. The chain couples TRBV20-1 to TRBJ1-1; TRBD1 matches 7 bases. Trimming cost V 5 bases and J 0 bases; bases outside gene matches: 6. Per germline, CDR1 DFQATT and CDR2 SNEGSKA (reference sequence). CDR3 size: 14 residues. The DNA read from the CDR3 is TGCAGTGCTTATAAAACAGGGGTGAACACTGAA. Translating gives CSAYKTGVNTE. The CDR3 in full is CSAYKTGVNTEAFF.

In its sample, this clone was seen a few times. Read sequence stops 3 residues before the CDR3 end, and the germline J gene provides the missing end. This chain joins TRBV7-2 and TRBJ1-5, with D unresolved. The V gene lost 5 bases and the J gene lost 7 bases, with 12 bases spanning the gap. Germline V gene lookup returns CDR1 SGHTA and CDR2 FQGNSA. This CDR3 comprises 13 residues. The CDR3 DNA, read in part, is TGTGCCAGCAGCCCCGACGGAGGGCAGCCC. It specifies CASSPDGGQP. The CDR3 reads in full as CASSPDGGQPQHF.

This clone has a handful of counts. The sequenced fragment ends 3 residues before the CDR3 boundary, so the rest is inferred from the germline J gene. The rearrangement links TRBV2 to TRBJ2-7; D is ambiguous. This CDR3 contains 13 residues. V was pared by 6 bases and J by 0 bases, with 9 bases between. Germline-derived CDR1 and CDR2 are SNHLY and FYNNEI. CDR3 DNA (partial): TGTGCCAGCAGCCAGGCTAACTCCTACGAG. Translating it yields CASSQANSYE. The full CDR3 reads CASSQANSYEQYF.

This clone has a count of ten or more. The read ends 3 residues before the CDR3 terminus; that terminus is restored from the germline J gene. V and J are TRBV11-3 and TRBJ2-3, with a possible D match to TRBD2 (6 bases). The CDR3 contains 14 residues. V was pared by 5 bases and J by 0 bases, with 9 bases between. Germline values: CDR1 SGHNT, CDR2 YENEEA. The CDR3 loop reads CASSIGGSTDTQYF. Partial CDR3 DNA: TGTGCCAGCAGCATCGGGGGTAGCACAGATACG.

This clone was found many times. The read is 3 residues too short to cover the CDR3 end, so that end is filled in from the germline J gene. The chain links TRBV3-1 (or the pseudogene TRBV3-2) to TRBJ2-6; either TRBD1 or TRBD2 may fit D (6 bases each). Germline values: CDR1 LGHDT, CDR2 YNNKEL (reference sequence). The V and J ends lost 3 bases and 5 bases respectively, with 17 bases between them. The CDR3 is 17 residues long. Incomplete CDR3 DNA: TGTGCCAGCAGCCAGGCGGGACAAGCTAATTGGGCCAACGTC. Its translation: CASSQAGQANWANV. The CDR3 in full is CASSQAGQANWANVLTF.